This T cell receptor beta chain was sequenced in a study of shared clonotypes between healthy human individuals. Looking at the study overall: Plates per donor: three CD4 naive, three CD4 memory, two CD8 naive, one CD8 memory.

The germline V gene encodes CDR1 SGHAT and CDR2 FQNNGV. V lost 4 bases and J 7 bases, leaving 14 bases between the germline ends. The CDR3 covers 14 residues. Authors' analysis steps: ImmunoSEQ only sent back junction sequences with no quality scores, so filtering was done differently. Here immunoSEQ multiplex PCR was the method, and the copy in TCRdb shows in-frame clones only, minus some. V, J and clone size are taken as reported in that table, and D and trimming were inferred from the DNA itself. The data hold roughly 1,100,000 clones, with around 75% observed a single time. The sample was memory CD4+ T cells sorted from blood. As for subset: CD45RA-negative fraction. This TCR was recovered from a man aged 18 to 30 in good health. V and J are TRBV11-2 and TRBJ1-3, with D perhaps matching TRBD1 (5 bases). For the CDR3, the DNA is TGTGCCAGCAGCTCTGGGGCCTTTAGTAACACCATATATTTT. It specifies CASSSGAFSNTIYF. Full variable domain (rest looked up from reference TRBV11-2 and TRBJ1-3): EAGVAQSPRYKIIEKRQSVAFWCNPISGHATLYWYQQILGQGPKLLIQFQNNGVVDDSQLPKDRFSAERLKGVDSTLKIQPAKLEDSAVYLCASSSGAFSNTIYFGEGSWLTVV.